This entry lists 27 T cell receptor beta chains sequenced from one sample in a study of cytomegalovirus exposure and HLA in healthy donors. PCR employed 60 Vbeta and 13 Jbeta primers. This table comes from immunoSEQ multiplex PCR, and its TCRdb copy is limited to in-frame clones, with some not included. Among roughly 100,000 clones listed, around 79% were seen once. Sequenced input: PBMCs. All receptors derive from a woman aged 40 to 50 in good health and CMV-seronegative.

This chain joins TRBV29-1 and TRBJ1-2, with D perhaps matching TRBD1 (5 bases). V gave up 0 bases and J gave up 6 bases, with 14 bases separating them. The germline V gene has CDR1 SQVTM and CDR2 ANQGSEA. The CDR3 loop spans 14 amino acids. The CDR3: CSVEDSRVYNGYTF. The DNA of the CDR3 is TGCAGCGTTGAAGACAGCAGGGTGTATAATGGCTACACCTTC. Full variable domain (missing parts from reference TRBV29-1 and TRBJ1-2): SAVISQKPSRDICQRGTSLTIQCQVDSQVTMMFWYRQQPGQSLTLIATANQGSEATYESGFVIDKFPISRPNLTFSTLTVSNMSPEDSSIYLCSVEDSRVYNGYTFGSGTRLTVV.

This chain links TRBV27 with TRBJ1-4, with TRBD1 matching 7 bases. CDR3 length: 17 residues. The ends lost 3 bases at V and 3 bases at J; junction bases unmatched: 10. Germline-derived CDR1 and CDR2 are MNHEY and SMNVEV (reference sequence). CDR3 DNA sequence: TGTGCCAGCAGTTTTTACACTCCGGGACAGTCTAATGAAAAACTGTTTTTT. This codes for CASSFYTPGQSNEKLFF.

In this sample, this clone turned up once. The V gene is TRBV5-6, the J gene TRBJ2-7, with D maybe TRBD2 (7 bases). Trimming left V 3 bases short and J 6 bases short, with 13 bases between. Per the germline V gene, CDR1 is SGHDT and CDR2 is YYEEEE. This CDR3 contains 13 residues. The chain's CDR3 is CASSWGGRGEQYF. The DNA for the CDR3 is TGTGCCAGCAGCTGGGGGGGCAGGGGCGAGCAGTACTTC.

This chain uses TRBV5-4 with TRBJ1-1; a weak D match, TRBD1 (6 bases). There are 14 residues in the CDR3. The germline V gene has CDR1 SGHNT and CDR2 YYREEE (reference sequence). V lost 0 bases and J lost 4, with 10 bases in between. This CDR3 reads CASSLGGLGTEAFF. The DNA of the CDR3 is TGTGCCAGCAGCTTGGGGGGGCTGGGCACTGAAGCTTTCTTT.

This clone was found a few times. The chain couples TRBV10-3 to TRBJ2-1; TRBD1 matches at 9 bases. The CDR3 sequence is 15 residues long. Germline V lookup: CDR1 ENHRY, CDR2 SYGVKD. The junction had 6 bases not matched to a gene; V was cut back by 6 bases and J by 3 bases. In DNA form, the CDR3 reads TGTGCCATCAGCACCGGGACAGGGAACTACAATGAGCAGTTCTTC. Its translation: CAISTGTGNYNEQFF.

The chain uses TRBV12-5 and TRBJ2-7; TRBD2 is a possible D gene (6 bases). Per germline, CDR1 LGHNT and CDR2 FRNRAP. This CDR3 contains 15 residues. With 9 bases removed from V and 2 bases from J, the gap between germline ends came to 20 bases. The CDR3 sequence is CASRARGRPPYEQYF. CDR3 bases: TGTGCTAGCCGGGCTAGAGGGAGGCCCCCCTACGAGCAGTACTTC.

This chain links TRBV7-2 with TRBJ2-5; 11 nucleotides align to TRBD1. This CDR3 contains 15 residues. Germline lookup yields CDR1 SGHTA and CDR2 FQGNSA. V dropped 3 bases and J dropped 5; count of bases not matched to a gene: 5. The chain's CDR3 is CASSLGGTGGETQYF. The CDR3 DNA reads TGTGCCAGCAGCTTGGGGGGGACAGGGGGGGAGACCCAGTACTTC.

This chain connects TRBV20-1 to TRBJ1-1; D remains unclear. Trimming took off 4 bases at V and 6 bases at J, with 9 bases between the two ends. The CDR3 sequence is 11 residues long. Looked up from germline, CDR1 is DFQATT and CDR2 is SNEGSKA (reference sequence). CDR3 residues: CSAIQIPEAFF. CDR3 DNA: TGCAGTGCTATACAGATTCCTGAAGCTTTCTTT.

This clone came up once. The chain couples TRBV27 to TRBJ1-5, with TRBD1 matching 7 bases. The CDR3 length is 16 residues. Trimming cost V 1 base and J 0 bases; bases outside gene matches: 3. Germline-derived CDR1 and CDR2 are MNHEY and SMNVEV (reference sequence). Here the CDR3 DNA reads TGTGCCAGCAGTTTATACCGGGACAGTAGCAATCAGCCCCAGCATTTT. This gives the protein CASSLYRDSSNQPQHF.

The chain links TRBV7-9 to TRBJ1-4; D is uncertain. V gave up 1 base and J gave up 5 bases, with 11 bases separating them. The CDR3 is 15 residues long. Germline V gene data show CDR1 as SEHNR and CDR2 as FQNEAQ (reference sequence). CDR3 region: CASSLGGGSNEKLFF. CDR3 DNA: TGTGCCAGCAGCTTAGGAGGCGGGTCGAATGAAAAACTGTTTTTT.

This chain uses TRBV19 with TRBJ2-5; possible D gene TRBD2, 6 bases. CDR1 and CDR2 from the germline V gene are LNHDA and SQIVND (reference sequence). V lost 1 base, J lost 5 bases, and 11 bases lay in between. CDR3 length equals 14 residues. DNA of the CDR3: TGTGCCAGTAGTATAGGGACGGAGGGGGAGACCCAGTACTTC. It yields the protein CASSIGTEGETQYF.

This sequence joins TRBV7-9 and TRBJ1-1; D is ambiguous. This CDR3 region has 15 residues. Per germline, CDR1 SEHNR and CDR2 FQNEAQ (reference sequence). V was clipped by 6 bases and J by 0 bases, with 14 bases between them. In nucleotides, the CDR3 is TGTGCCAGCAGTAACGGAGCAAAGGTGAACACTGAAGCTTTCTTT. This gives the protein CASSNGAKVNTEAFF.

V is TRBV28 and J is TRBJ2-5; 7 bases are shared with TRBD1. This CDR3 comprises 15 residues. V gave up 6 bases and J gave up 5 bases; unmatched junction bases: 12. Germline V gene lookup returns CDR1 MDHEN and CDR2 SYDVKM. This CDR3 is CASSPGGSRGETQYF. Written as DNA, the CDR3 is TGTGCCAGCAGCCCAGGGGGATCCAGGGGGGAGACCCAGTACTTC.

V is TRBV14 and J is TRBJ2-7; 9 bases line up with TRBD2. Germline CDR1 reads SGHDN; CDR2 reads FVKESK. This CDR3 comprises 16 residues. With 0 bases clipped from V and 5 bases from J, the junction kept 8 bases outside the gene matches. The CDR3, as DNA: TGTGCCAGCAGCCAAGAATTACTAGCGGGTTTCCACGAGCAGTACTTC. Translation: CASSQELLAGFHEQYF.

The sample holds a few counts of this clone. The V gene is TRBV28, the J gene TRBJ2-1; 10 bases match TRBD2. This CDR3 is 17 amino acids long. V lost 5 bases and J lost 4; bases outside the gene matches: 11. The germline V gene has CDR1 MDHEN and CDR2 SYDVKM. CDR3 in amino acids: CASSGNPATSGYNEQFF. CDR3 coding DNA: TGTGCCAGCAGTGGGAACCCGGCGACTAGCGGGTACAATGAGCAGTTCTTC.

As to this clone: Its ends do not fully match the called genes, so a read error is possible. This chain links TRBV5-4 with TRBJ1-2, with 7 positions matching TRBD1. Germline loops: CDR1 SGHNT, CDR2 YYREEE (reference sequence). The CDR3 runs 14 residues. CDR3 in amino acids: CASSLGTGKEGCTF. In DNA, the CDR3 is TGTGCCAGCAGCTTGGGGACAGGCAAAGAGGGCTGCACCTTC.

The V gene is TRBV28, the J gene TRBJ2-5; maybe TRBD1 (5 bases). The CDR3 length is 11 residues. Trimming stripped 2 bases from V and 7 bases from J, with 5 bases between. The germline CDR1 and CDR2 sequences are MDHEN and SYDVKM. The CDR3 loop is CASSLRGTQYF. The CDR3, as DNA: TGTGCCAGCAGTTTAAGGGGGACCCAGTACTTC.

This clone was seen more than once but under ten times. The chain joins TRBV10-1 to TRBJ2-4; a weak D match, TRBD2 (7 bases). Per germline, CDR1 WNHNN and CDR2 SYGVQD (reference sequence). This CDR3 comprises 17 residues. Deletions cut 0 bases from V and 0 bases from J, with 12 bases between. CDR3 residues: CASSESGGRRAKNIQYF. Written as DNA, the CDR3 is TGCGCCAGCAGTGAGTCCGGGGGGCGGAGAGCCAAAAACATTCAGTACTTC.

The chain combines TRBV4-1 with TRBJ1-2, with 7 nucleotides matching TRBD1. After removal of 1 base from V and 0 bases from J, the junction contained 8 bases not matched to a gene. The germline gives CDR1 MGHRA, CDR2 YSYEKL. The CDR3 is made up of 17 amino acids. This CDR3 is CASSQVLGGRANYGYTF. CDR3 sequence (DNA): TGCGCCAGCAGCCAAGTCCTAGGGGGCAGAGCTAACTATGGCTACACCTTC.

V gene TRBV2 combines with J gene TRBJ2-2, with a possible D match to TRBD2 (7 bases). This CDR3 has 14 amino acids. The V end lost 6 bases, the J end lost 4 bases, and 12 bases lay between the germline ends. CDR1 and CDR2 from the germline V gene are SNHLY and FYNNEI. CDR3 sequence (DNA): TGTGCCAGCAGCCCTAGGGGGGGCACCGGGGAGCTGTTTTTT. Residues: CASSPRGGTGELFF.

V usage is TRBV30 and J usage is TRBJ1-5; 7 positions match TRBD1. From germline, CDR1 is GTSNPN and CDR2 SVGIG (reference sequence). The CDR3 spans 15 residues. Trimming removed 2 bases from V and 3 bases from J; junction bases left unmatched: 7. CDR3 residues: CAWSRTGADNQPQHF. In DNA, the CDR3 is TGTGCCTGGAGTAGAACAGGGGCCGACAATCAGCCCCAGCATTTT.

The V call is TRBV18, the J call TRBJ2-5; possible D gene TRBD1, 6 bases. Germline V gene lookup returns CDR1 KGHSH and CDR2 LQKENI. The CDR3 extends over 17 amino acids. The V and J ends lost 0 bases and 5 bases respectively, with 19 bases between them. CDR3 loop: CASSPPRRIQGWETQYF. In DNA, the CDR3 is TGTGCCAGCTCACCACCGAGGCGCATACAGGGCTGGGAGACCCAGTACTTC.

The rearrangement links TRBV7-2 to TRBJ1-1; D unclear. V shed 3 bases and J shed 0 bases, with 8 bases lying between them. CDR3 size: 14 residues. Germline V lookup: CDR1 SGHTA, CDR2 FQGNSA. CDR3 amino acids: CASSFQFMNTEAFF. CDR3 nucleotide sequence: TGTGCCAGCAGCTTCCAGTTCATGAACACTGAAGCTTTCTTT.

The chain couples TRBV5-6 to TRBJ1-3, with no clear D. V shed 1 base and J shed 4 bases, with 9 bases lying between them. The CDR3 is 14 residues long. Germline V lookup: CDR1 SGHDT, CDR2 YYEEEE. CDR3 in amino acids: CASSLLAEGNTIYF. The CDR3 nucleotides read TGTGCCAGCAGCTTGTTGGCAGAAGGAAACACCATATATTTT.

In this sample, this clone turned up a few times. The gene calls are TRBV9 and TRBJ1-6; 7 bases align to TRBD1. The germline CDR1 and CDR2 sequences are SGDLS and YYNGEE. This CDR3 has 15 amino acids. V shed 4 bases and J 7 bases; nucleotides not matched to a gene: 8. The CDR3 DNA reads as TGTGCCAGCAGCACCCGGGACAGCCGGAATTCACCCCTCCACTTT. It is translated as CASSTRDSRNSPLHF. Together with reference TRBV9 and TRBJ1-6, the CDR3 gives the full variable domain: DSGVTQTPKHLITATGQRVTLRCSPRSGDLSVYWYQQSLDQGLQFLIQYYNGEERAKGNILERFSAQQFPDLHSELNLSSLELGDSALYFCASSTRDSRNSPLHFGNGTRLTVT.

The chain recombines TRBV6-5 with TRBJ1-2; 9 bases fit TRBD1. J lost 8 bases, V lost 5 bases, and 6 bases had no gene match. Germline-derived CDR1 and CDR2 are MNHEY and SVGAGI. There are 13 residues in the CDR3. The DNA of the CDR3 is TGTGCCAGCAGTACAGGGGGCGCAGAAGGCTACACCTTC. Its protein is CASSTGGAEGYTF.

V usage is TRBV7-2 and J usage is TRBJ2-7; D remains ambiguous. This CDR3 has 12 amino acids. CDR1 and CDR2 from the germline V gene are SGHTA and FQGNSA. V lost 5 bases to trimming and J lost 9 bases, with 14 bases between them. The CDR3 nucleotides are TGTGCCAGCAGCCTGACTCTCTCTGGGCAGTACTTC. This gives the protein CASSLTLSGQYF.